One sample yielded the 28 T cell receptor beta chains listed below, sequenced in a study of regulatory T cells in long-lasting Graves disease. As to time point: newly diagnosed GD, antithyroid drugs for less than 3 months. PBMC RNA served as the TCR library source. Through Arm-PCR of CDR3 regions and iRepertoire HTBI primers, TCR beta libraries were built. TCRdb reprocessed the multiplex PCR reads via MiXCR and lists one record per CDR3 protein. The sample carries under 800,000 distinct CDR3 sequences, about 16% recorded once. This same sample was also taken into another study, of T cells in Graves' hyperthyroidism and ophthalmopathy.

Sequencing used peripheral blood mononuclear cells (PBMCs), obtained at new diagnosis, from a patient treated with antithyroid drugs. These receptors originate from a woman aged 25 to 39 with Graves disease.

The CDR3, as DNA: TGCAGTGCTAGGACGGGACTAGCGTCAAACGGGTACAATGAGCAGTTCTTC. It specifies CSARTGLASNGYNEQFF. This chain uses TRBV20-1 with TRBJ2-1, with TRBD2 matching 10 bases. V lost 3 bases, J lost 4 bases, and 12 bases stayed unmatched. The CDR3 sequence is 17 residues long. Germline V CDR1 and CDR2: DFQATT, SNEGSKA (reference sequence).

This clonotype has more than one count but fewer than ten. CDR3 loop: CSVPSQSGATGGELFF. The CDR3, as DNA: TGCAGCGTGCCGAGTCAGAGCGGGGCCACGGGGGGGGAGCTGTTTTTT. The chain employs TRBV29-1 and TRBJ2-2; 7 bases are shared with TRBD2. This CDR3 is 16 amino acids long. V shed 6 bases and J 8 bases; nucleotides not matched to a gene: 18. In germline, CDR1 is SQVTM, CDR2 ANQGSEA.

The sample holds many counts of this clonotype. The chain couples TRBV6-1 to TRBJ1-5, with 7 bases matching TRBD1. This CDR3 spans 14 amino acids. V gave up 8 bases and J gave up 5 bases; unmatched junction bases: 9. Germline CDR1 reads MNHNS; CDR2 reads SASEGT. The CDR3 nucleotides read TGTGCCAGCGCAGGACAGGAGGTTTATCAGCCCCAGCATTTT. It is translated as CASAGQEVYQPQHF.

This clonotype was detected a few times. V usage is TRBV7-9 and J usage is TRBJ2-1; 13 nucleotides align to TRBD2. CDR3 length equals 17 residues. Trimming at V came to 4 bases and at J to 2 bases, leaving 5 bases not matched to a gene. CDR1 is SEHNR and CDR2 is FQNEAQ in the germline V gene (reference sequence). As DNA, the CDR3 is TGTGCCAGCAGCTCTAGGACTAGCGGGAGCGCCTACAATGAGCAGTTCTTC. Translation: CASSSRTSGSAYNEQFF.

On this clonotype: The germline gene is not matched at one end of the junction; a read error may be the cause. V gene TRBV5-5 combines with J gene TRBJ1-1, with TRBD1 as a possible D gene (6 bases). Germline CDR1 reads SGHKS; CDR2 reads YYEKEE (reference sequence). This CDR3 is built from 16 residues. The CDR3 here is CASSGTGTRGNTEALF. The CDR3 nucleotides are TGTGCCAGCAGCGGGACCGGGACAAGGGGGAACACTGAAGCTCTCTTT.

The V and J genes are TRBV9 and TRBJ1-4, with 9 bases aligning to TRBD1. Unmatched junction bases numbered 3, after V lost 2 bases and J lost 1 base. CDR3 length: 16 residues. Per germline, CDR1 SGDLS and CDR2 YYNGEE. CDR3 residues: CASSVTGGLTNEKLFF. CDR3 DNA sequence: TGTGCCAGCAGCGTGACAGGGGGGTTAACTAATGAAAAACTGTTTTTT.

This clonotype was observed many times. The chain recombines TRBV20-1 with TRBJ2-3; 10 nucleotides align to TRBD2. This CDR3 spans 17 amino acids. Germline trimming cut 3 bases from V and 0 bases from J; bases unmatched to any gene: 9. Germline CDR1 is DFQATT and CDR2 is SNEGSKA (reference sequence). The CDR3 nucleotides read TGCAGTGCTAGGGAGCGGGAGGGTTCCCCGAGCACAGATACGCAGTATTTT. Translation gives CSAREREGSPSTDTQYF.

This clonotype turned up a few times. This chain connects TRBV2 to TRBJ2-6, with TRBD2 matching 14 bases. The ends lost 8 bases at V and 0 bases at J; junction bases unmatched: 3. This CDR3 is 17 amino acids long. Germline CDR1 SNHLY, CDR2 FYNNEI. For the CDR3, the DNA is TGTGCCAGCTTGGGACTAGCGGGAGACTCTGGGGCCAACGTCCTGACTTTC. Protein: CASLGLAGDSGANVLTF.

Notes on this clonotype: This could be a read error, since a much larger clone is one nucleotide away. The chain recombines TRBV7-9 with TRBJ1-5; tentatively, D is TRBD1 (5 bases). This CDR3 is built from 17 residues. The germline gives CDR1 SEHNR, CDR2 FQNEAQ (reference sequence). The CDR3 loop reads CTTSAPRADKGNQPQHF. CDR3 in DNA: TGTACCACTTCGGCCCCCAGGGCCGATAAGGGCAATCAGCCCCAGCATTTT. The whole variable domain, filled in from reference TRBV7-9 and TRBJ1-5, reads DTGVSQNPRHKITKRGQNVTFRCDPISEHNRLYWYRQTLGQGPEFLTYFQNEAQLEKSRLLSDRFSAERPKGSFSTLEIQRTEQGDSAMYLCTTSAPRADKGNQPQHFGDGTRLSIL.

This clonotype was picked up many times. The DNA for the CDR3 is TGTGCCAGCACACACAGGGGAATGAACACTGAAGCTTTCTTT. Its translation is CASTHRGMNTEAFF. The chain links TRBV3-1 to TRBJ1-1, with TRBD1 matching 7 bases. Germline-derived CDR1 and CDR2 are LGHDT and YNNKEL (reference sequence). The CDR3 covers 14 residues. V was clipped by 7 bases and J by 0 bases; unmatched bases: 5.

This clonotype was detected many times. J is TRBJ1-2 and V is TRBV12-3 or TRBV12-4; no firm D call. The CDR3 consists of 12 residues. Deletions cut 7 bases from V and 4 bases from J, with 10 bases between. The CDR3 DNA follows: TGTGCCAGCACCATCCAGGCCTATGGCTACACCTTC. Translated, it gives CASTIQAYGYTF.

This clonotype was found many times. J is TRBJ1-1 and V is TRBV20-1; TRBD1 matches at 7 bases. The CDR3 runs to 14 residues. Germline V lookup: CDR1 DFQATT, CDR2 SNEGSKA (reference sequence). V was pared by 4 bases and J by 1 base, with 6 bases of the junction left unmatched. The CDR3 region is CSATGTARNTEAFF. The CDR3 DNA follows: TGCAGTGCTACTGGGACAGCAAGGAACACTGAAGCTTTCTTT.

This clonotype appeared many times. V and J are TRBV20-1 and TRBJ2-7, with TRBD1 matching 10 bases. CDR1 is DFQATT, CDR2 SNEGSKA, per germline (reference sequence). V lost 4 bases and J lost 2; bases outside the gene matches: 5. This CDR3 has 14 amino acids. Here the CDR3 DNA reads TGCAGTGCTACCCTAGGACAGGGGGCCTACGAGCAGTACTTC. It codes for CSATLGQGAYEQYF.

This clonotype appeared many times. V is TRBV10-2 and J is TRBJ2-7; 13 nucleotides line up with TRBD2. This CDR3 region has 16 residues. From germline, CDR1 is WSHSY and CDR2 SAAADI. J lost 2 bases, V lost 10 bases, and 11 bases had no gene match. DNA of the CDR3: TGCGCCATCGCAGGGGGGACTAGCGGGACTACCTACGAGCAGTACTTC. Translated: CAIAGGTSGTTYEQYF.

Notes on this clonotype: This may be a read error: a much more frequent sequence differs by one nucleotide. The V and J genes are TRBV29-1 and TRBJ1-1; D gene ambiguous. CDR1 SQVTM and CDR2 ANQGSEA come from the germline V gene. The CDR3 spans 12 residues. The CDR3 DNA sequence: TGCAGCGGACTTTCCAGGAACATTGAAGCTTTCTTT. Residues: CSGLSRNIEAFF.

In this sample, this clonotype turned up many times. DNA of the CDR3: TGCGCCAGCAGCTTACAGGGGGCGAGCTCTGGCTACACCTTC. It codes for CASSLQGASSGYTF. This chain links TRBV5-1 with TRBJ1-2; 9 nucleotides align to TRBD1. The CDR3 runs to 14 residues. Trimming took 2 bases from V and 7 from J; bases not matched to a gene: 6. Germline loops: CDR1 SGHRS, CDR2 YFSETQ.

The table lists this clonotype with many counts. The CDR3 loop is CASSLDQGEETQYF. The CDR3 coding sequence is TGTGCCAGCAGCTTAGATCAGGGGGAAGAGACCCAGTACTTC. This sequence joins TRBV11-2 and TRBJ2-5; 7 bases line up with TRBD1. The CDR3 has 14 amino acids. V shed 0 bases and J 3 bases; nucleotides not matched to a gene: 1. Germline-derived CDR1 and CDR2 are SGHAT and FQNNGV.

V and J are TRBV6-5 and TRBJ1-4; TRBD1 matches 9 bases. Losses at the gene ends were 2 bases for V and 10 bases for J; bases not matched to a gene: 5. The CDR3 runs to 14 residues. Germline-derived CDR1 and CDR2 are MNHEY and SVGAGI. This CDR3 is CASSYPPTGGKLFF. CDR3 coding DNA: TGTGCCAGCAGTTACCCCCCGACAGGGGGAAAACTGTTTTTT.

This sequence joins TRBV14 and TRBJ1-1, with D unresolved. V was shortened by 2 bases and J by 7 bases, with 14 bases between the two germline ends. This CDR3 spans 14 amino acids. Germline values: CDR1 SGHDN, CDR2 FVKESK. DNA for the CDR3: TGTGCCAGCAGCCAAATACCCTTTCGAGGTGAAGCTTTCTTT. Protein product: CASSQIPFRGEAFF.

This clonotype showed up just once. The rearrangement uses TRBV7-8 and TRBJ1-3, with unresolved D. This CDR3 has 17 residues. Germline values: CDR1 SGHVS, CDR2 FQNEAQ. The V gene lost 2 bases and the J gene lost 2 bases, with 16 bases spanning the gap. The CDR3 DNA sequence: TGTGCCAGCAGCTTACAAGTAGTGGGTGCTACTGGAAACACCATATATTTT. Residues: CASSLQVVGATGNTIYF.

This chain links TRBV5-1 with TRBJ1-2, with unresolved D. The CDR3 loop spans 15 amino acids. V was shortened by 0 bases and J by 8 bases, with 17 bases between the two germline ends. Germline V gene data show CDR1 as SGHRS and CDR2 as YFSETQ. The CDR3 loop reads CASSLAGTRATGYTF. CDR3 coding DNA: TGCGCCAGCAGCTTGGCAGGTACGCGAGCCACCGGCTACACCTTC. Full variable domain (rest looked up from reference TRBV5-1 and TRBJ1-2): KAGVTQTPRYLIKTRGQQVTLSCSPISGHRSVSWYQQTPGQGLQFLFEYFSETQRNKGNFPGRFSGRQFSNSRSEMNVSTLELGDSALYLCASSLAGTRATGYTFGSGTRLTVV.

This chain links TRBV6-1 with TRBJ2-1; TRBD2 matches 9 bases. Judging by the DNA end, TRBJ2-3 fits better; the J call may be wrong. The CDR3 loop spans 13 amino acids. CDR1 is MNHNS and CDR2 is SASEGT in the germline V gene. The CDR3 loop reads CASSPAGGDTQYF. As DNA, the CDR3 is TGTGCCAGCAGTCCAGCGGGAGGAGATACGCAGTATTTT.

The CDR3, as DNA: TGCAGTGCTAGAGACATCACCCGAAAGGGAGTGGGCTTCAATGAAAAACTGTTTTTT. Protein product: CSARDITRKGVGFNEKLFF. The chain couples TRBV20-1 to TRBJ1-4; D gene uncertain. This CDR3 is 19 amino acids long. The germline CDR1 and CDR2 sequences are DFQATT and SNEGSKA (reference sequence). V was shortened by 0 bases and J by 5 bases, with 25 bases between the two germline ends.

J is TRBJ1-1 and V is TRBV19; no reliable D call. The CDR3 runs 13 residues. Trimming pared 1 base from V and 1 base from J, leaving 4 bases between. CDR1 LNHDA and CDR2 SQIVND come from the germline V gene (reference sequence). This CDR3 is CASSIVRNTEAFF. The CDR3, as DNA: TGTGCCAGTAGTATAGTTAGGAACACTGAAGCTTTCTTT.

DNA for the CDR3: TGTGCCAGCAGAAAAAGCGGGCAGCCCCAGCATTTT. The encoded protein is CASRKSGQPQHF. The chain links TRBV2 to TRBJ1-5; D not certain. CDR3 size: 12 residues. CDR1 and CDR2 from the germline V gene are SNHLY and FYNNEI. V lost 6 bases and J 7 bases, leaving 10 bases between the germline ends.

This clonotype has a count of ten or more. The chain recombines TRBV28 with TRBJ2-7; D might be TRBD1 (6 bases). The germline V gene encodes CDR1 MDHEN and CDR2 SYDVKM. The CDR3 is 12 residues long. V gave up 4 bases and J gave up 2 bases, with 6 bases separating them. This chain's CDR3 is CASSSGAYEQYF. CDR3 sequence (DNA): TGTGCCAGCAGTTCAGGGGCCTACGAGCAGTACTTC.

This clonotype has only one observation. V usage is TRBV27 and J usage is TRBJ2-2, with TRBD1 matching 8 bases. Germline CDR1 is MNHEY and CDR2 is SMNVEV (reference sequence). The CDR3 consists of 17 residues. V was pared by 5 bases and J by 3 bases, with 11 bases of the junction left unmatched. CDR3: CASSPRQGPVHTGELFF. The CDR3 DNA reads TGTGCCAGCAGTCCTCGACAGGGGCCCGTGCACACCGGGGAGCTGTTTTTT.

Only a few counts were recorded for this clonotype. The gene calls are TRBV24-1 and TRBJ2-7; the D gene is possibly TRBD2 (6 bases). CDR3 length equals 13 residues. The germline CDR1 and CDR2 sequences are KGHDR and SFDVKD. Trimming removed 5 bases at V and 6 bases at J, with 13 bases between. The CDR3, as DNA: TGTGCCACCAGTGGGGAGGCCAAAGGCGAGCAGTACTTC. It yields the protein CATSGEAKGEQYF.